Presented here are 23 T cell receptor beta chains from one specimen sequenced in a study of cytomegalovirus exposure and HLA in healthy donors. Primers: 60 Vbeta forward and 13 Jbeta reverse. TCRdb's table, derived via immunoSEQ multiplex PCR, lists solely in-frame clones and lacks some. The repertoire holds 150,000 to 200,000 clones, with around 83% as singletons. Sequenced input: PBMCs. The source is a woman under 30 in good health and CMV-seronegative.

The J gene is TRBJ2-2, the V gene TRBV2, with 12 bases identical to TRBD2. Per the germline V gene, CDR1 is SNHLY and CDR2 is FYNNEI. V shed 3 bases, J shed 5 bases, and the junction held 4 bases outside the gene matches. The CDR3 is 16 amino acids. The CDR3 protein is CASSEFLAGGTGELFF. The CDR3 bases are TGTGCCAGCAGTGAGTTTCTAGCGGGAGGGACCGGGGAGCTGTTTTTT. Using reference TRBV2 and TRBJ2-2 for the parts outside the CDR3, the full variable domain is EPEVTQTPSHQVTQMGQEVILRCVPISNHLYFYWYRQILGQKVEFLVSFYNNEISEKSEIFDDQFSVERPDGSNFTLKIRSTKLEDSAMYFCASSEFLAGGTGELFFGEGSRLTVL.

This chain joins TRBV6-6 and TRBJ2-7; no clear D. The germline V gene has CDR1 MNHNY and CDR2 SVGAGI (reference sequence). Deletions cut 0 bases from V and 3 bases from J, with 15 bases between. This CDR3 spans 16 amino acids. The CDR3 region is CASSYSQVSVSYEQYF. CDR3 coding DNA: TGTGCCAGCAGTTACTCGCAAGTTTCCGTGAGCTACGAGCAGTACTTC.

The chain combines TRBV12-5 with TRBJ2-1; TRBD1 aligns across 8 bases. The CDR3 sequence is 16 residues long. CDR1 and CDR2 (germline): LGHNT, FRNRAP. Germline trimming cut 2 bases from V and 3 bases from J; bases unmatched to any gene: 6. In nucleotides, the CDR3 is TGTGCTAGTGGTTTGTGGACAGGGCCCCACTACAATGAGCAGTTCTTC. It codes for CASGLWTGPHYNEQFF.

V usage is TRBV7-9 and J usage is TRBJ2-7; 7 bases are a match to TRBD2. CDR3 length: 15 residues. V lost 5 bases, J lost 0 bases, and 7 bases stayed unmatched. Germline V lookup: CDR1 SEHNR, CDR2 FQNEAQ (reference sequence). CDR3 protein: CASSPSGENSYEQYF. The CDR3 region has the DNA TGTGCCAGCAGCCCAAGCGGGGAGAACTCCTACGAGCAGTACTTC.

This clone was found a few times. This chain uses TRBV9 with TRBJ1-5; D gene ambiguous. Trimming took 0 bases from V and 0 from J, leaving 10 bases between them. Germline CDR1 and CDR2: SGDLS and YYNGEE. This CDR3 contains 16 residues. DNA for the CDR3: TGTGCCAGCAGCGTAGGAACGGAGGATAGCAATCAGCCCCAGCATTTT. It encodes CASSVGTEDSNQPQHF.

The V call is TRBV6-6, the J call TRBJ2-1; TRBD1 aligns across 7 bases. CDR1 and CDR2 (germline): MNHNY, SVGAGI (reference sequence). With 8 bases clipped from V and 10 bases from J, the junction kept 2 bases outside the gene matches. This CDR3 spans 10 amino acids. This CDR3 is CASQGVEQFF. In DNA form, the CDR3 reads TGTGCCAGCCAGGGGGTCGAGCAGTTCTTC.

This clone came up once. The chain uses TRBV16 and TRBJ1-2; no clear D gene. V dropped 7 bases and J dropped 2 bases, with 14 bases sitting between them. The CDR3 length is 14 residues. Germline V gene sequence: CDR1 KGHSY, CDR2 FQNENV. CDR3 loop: CASTPWELNYGYTF. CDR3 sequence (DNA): TGTGCCAGCACCCCCTGGGAGTTGAACTATGGCTACACCTTC.

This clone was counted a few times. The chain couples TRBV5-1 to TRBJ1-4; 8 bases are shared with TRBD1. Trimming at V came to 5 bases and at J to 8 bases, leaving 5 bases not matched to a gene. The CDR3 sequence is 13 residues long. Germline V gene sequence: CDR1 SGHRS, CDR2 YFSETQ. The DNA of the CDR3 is TGCGCCAGCAGTAAGACAGGGGAGGAAAAACTGTTTTTT. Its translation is CASSKTGEEKLFF.

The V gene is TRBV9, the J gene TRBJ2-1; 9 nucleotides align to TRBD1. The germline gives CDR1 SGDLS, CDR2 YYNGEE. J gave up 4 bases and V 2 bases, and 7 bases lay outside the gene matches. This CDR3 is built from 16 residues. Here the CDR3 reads CASSVLGTGSYNEQFF. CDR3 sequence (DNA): TGTGCCAGCAGCGTCCTCGGGACAGGGTCGTACAATGAGCAGTTCTTC.

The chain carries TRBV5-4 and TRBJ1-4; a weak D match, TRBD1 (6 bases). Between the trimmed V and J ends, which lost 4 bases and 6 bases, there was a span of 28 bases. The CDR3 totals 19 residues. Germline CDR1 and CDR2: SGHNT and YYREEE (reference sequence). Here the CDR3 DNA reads TGTGCCAGCAGCGTTTACAGGGTAGAGGTATCGGGAACGGATGAAAAACTGTTTTTT. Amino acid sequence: CASSVYRVEVSGTDEKLFF.

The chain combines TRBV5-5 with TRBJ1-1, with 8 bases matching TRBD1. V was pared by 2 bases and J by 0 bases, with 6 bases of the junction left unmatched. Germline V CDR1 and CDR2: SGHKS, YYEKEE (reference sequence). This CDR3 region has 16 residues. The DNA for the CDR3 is TGTGCCAGCAGCTTCCGGGACAGGACTTTGAACACTGAAGCTTTCTTT. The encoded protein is CASSFRDRTLNTEAFF.

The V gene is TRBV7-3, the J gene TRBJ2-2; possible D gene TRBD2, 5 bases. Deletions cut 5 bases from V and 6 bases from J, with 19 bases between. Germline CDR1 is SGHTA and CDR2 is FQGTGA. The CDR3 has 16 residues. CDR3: CASSPGPTSGSGELFF. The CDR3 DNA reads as TGTGCCAGCAGCCCCGGACCCACGAGCGGTTCCGGGGAGCTGTTTTTT.

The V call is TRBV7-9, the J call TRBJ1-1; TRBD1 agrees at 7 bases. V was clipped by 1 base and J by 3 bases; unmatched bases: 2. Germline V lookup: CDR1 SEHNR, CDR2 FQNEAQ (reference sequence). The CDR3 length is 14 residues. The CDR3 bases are TGTGCCAGCAGCTTAGACAGGGGAGACACTGAAGCTTTCTTT. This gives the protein CASSLDRGDTEAFF.

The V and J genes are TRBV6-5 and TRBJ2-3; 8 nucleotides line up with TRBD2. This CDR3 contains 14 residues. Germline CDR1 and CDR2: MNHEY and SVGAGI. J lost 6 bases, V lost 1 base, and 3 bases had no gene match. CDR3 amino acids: CASSYYASGDTQYF. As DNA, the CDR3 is TGTGCCAGCAGTTACTATGCTAGCGGGGATACGCAGTATTTT.

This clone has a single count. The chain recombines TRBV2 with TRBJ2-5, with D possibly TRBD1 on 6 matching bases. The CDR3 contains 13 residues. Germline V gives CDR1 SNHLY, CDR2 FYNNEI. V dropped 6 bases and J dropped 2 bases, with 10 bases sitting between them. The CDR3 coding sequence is TGTGCCAGCAGATGGACAGTTCAAGAGACCCAGTACTTC. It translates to CASRWTVQETQYF.

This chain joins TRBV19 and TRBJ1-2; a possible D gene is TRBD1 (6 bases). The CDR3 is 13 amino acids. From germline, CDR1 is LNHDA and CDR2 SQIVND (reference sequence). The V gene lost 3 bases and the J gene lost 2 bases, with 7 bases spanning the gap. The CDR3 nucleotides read TGTGCCAGTAGTATGAGGGGGAACTATGGCTACACCTTC. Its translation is CASSMRGNYGYTF. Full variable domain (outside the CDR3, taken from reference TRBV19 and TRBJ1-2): DGGITQSPKYLFRKEGQNVTLSCEQNLNHDAMYWYRQDPGQGLRLIYYSQIVNDFQKGDIAEGYSVSREKKESFPLTVTSAQKNPTAFYLCASSMRGNYGYTFGSGTRLTVV.

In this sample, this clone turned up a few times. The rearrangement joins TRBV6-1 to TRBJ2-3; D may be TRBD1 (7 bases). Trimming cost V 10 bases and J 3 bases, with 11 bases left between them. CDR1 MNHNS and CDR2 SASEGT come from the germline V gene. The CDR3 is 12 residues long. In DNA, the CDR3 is TGTGCCACAGGGGGGAGAACAGATACGCAGTATTTT. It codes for CATGGRTDTQYF.

CDR3 protein: CASSPGTEGETQYF. The CDR3 bases are TGCGCCAGCAGCCCAGGGACGGAGGGAGAGACCCAGTACTTC. The V call is TRBV5-1, the J call TRBJ2-5; D may be TRBD2 (6 bases). This CDR3 has 14 residues. Germline V lookup: CDR1 SGHRS, CDR2 YFSETQ. Trimming removed 4 bases from V and 4 bases from J, with 14 bases in between.

The CDR3 loop reads CASSGKFVLEVEAFF. The CDR3 nucleotides are TGTGCCAGCAGTGGGAAATTTGTCCTAGAAGTTGAAGCTTTCTTT. V usage is TRBV6-1 and J usage is TRBJ1-1; no definite D call. The length of the CDR3 is 15 residues. Trimming cost V 4 bases and J 7 bases, with 19 bases left between them. Germline CDR1 is MNHNS and CDR2 is SASEGT.

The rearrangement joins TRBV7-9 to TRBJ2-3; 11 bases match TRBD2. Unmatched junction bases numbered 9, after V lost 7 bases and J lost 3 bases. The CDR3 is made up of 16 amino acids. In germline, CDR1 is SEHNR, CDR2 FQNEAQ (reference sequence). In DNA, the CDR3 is TGTGCCAGCACACGACTAGCGGGGTTTGGGACAGATACGCAGTATTTT. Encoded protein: CASTRLAGFGTDTQYF.

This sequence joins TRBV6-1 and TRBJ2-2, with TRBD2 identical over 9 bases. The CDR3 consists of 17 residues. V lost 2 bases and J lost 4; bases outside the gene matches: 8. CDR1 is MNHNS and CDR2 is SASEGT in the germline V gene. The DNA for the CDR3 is TGTGCCAGCAGTGAAAGGAGGGCGGGAGGGAGCACCGGGGAGCTGTTTTTT. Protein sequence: CASSERRAGGSTGELFF.

CDR3 nucleotides: TGTGCCACCAGCAGAGGCGGGAGTTCCTACGAGCAGTACTTC. Amino acid sequence: CATSRGGSSYEQYF. The genes are TRBV15 and TRBJ2-7; 7 bases align to TRBD2. In germline, CDR1 is LNHNV, CDR2 YYDKDF (reference sequence). The CDR3 runs to 14 residues. V lost 1 base, J lost 1 base, and 1 base stayed unmatched. Variable domain in full (rest from reference TRBV15 and TRBJ2-7): DAMVIQNPRYQVTQFGKPVTLSCSQTLNHNVMYWYQQKSSQAPKLLFHYYDKDFNNEADTPDNFQSRRPNTSFCFLDIRSPGLGDTAMYLCATSRGGSSYEQYFGPGTRLTVT.

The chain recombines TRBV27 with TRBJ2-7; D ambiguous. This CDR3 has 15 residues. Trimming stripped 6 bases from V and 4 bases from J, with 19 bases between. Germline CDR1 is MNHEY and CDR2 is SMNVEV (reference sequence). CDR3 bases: TGTGCCAGCAGCCTTGGCGTGTTACTACCATACGAGCAGTACTTC. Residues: CASSLGVLLPYEQYF.